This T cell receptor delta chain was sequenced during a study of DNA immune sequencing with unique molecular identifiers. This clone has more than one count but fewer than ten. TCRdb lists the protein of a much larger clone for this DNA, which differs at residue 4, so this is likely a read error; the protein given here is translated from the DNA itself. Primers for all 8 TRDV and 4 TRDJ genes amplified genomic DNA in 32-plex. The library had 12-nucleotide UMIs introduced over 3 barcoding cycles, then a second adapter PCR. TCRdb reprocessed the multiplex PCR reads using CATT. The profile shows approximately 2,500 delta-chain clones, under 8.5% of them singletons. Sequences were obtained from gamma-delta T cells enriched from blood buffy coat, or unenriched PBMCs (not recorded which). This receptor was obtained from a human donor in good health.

The CDR3 DNA is TGTGCCTGTAACACCGTGCGGGGATACGGTAACACCGATAAACTCATCTTT. This codes for CACNTVRGYGNTDKLIF. The rearrangement uses TRDV2 and TRDJ1; 9 bases are a match to TRDD3. The germline V gene has CDR1 GEAIGNYY and CDR2 EKD. The CDR3 runs 17 residues.